This T cell receptor beta chain was recorded in a study of CD8+ T cells in alopecia areata. On the study more broadly: Treated patients were dosed with oral tofacitinib, taking 5 to 10 mg twice daily.

cDNA prepared by RNA extraction and subsequent reverse transcription served as the template for sequencing. Data came from immunoSEQ multiplex PCR; TCRdb stores just in-frame clones and leaves some out. Counted here are 180,000 or so clones, approximately 59% occurring once; the ten biggest clones make up approximately 16%. The treatment here: oral pan-JAK inhibitor, 5-10 mg twice daily. PBMCs, the starting material, were the source of sorted CD4+ and CD8+ T cells. The specimen comprised CD4+ T cells sorted from blood, sampled at week 56, from a patient treated with tofacitinib. This TCR was sampled from a human donor with alopecia areata.

The CDR3 region has the DNA TGTGCCAGCACCCTGGACAGGGGTCCCTACGAGCAGTACTTC. Protein product: CASTLDRGPYEQYF. The chain is built from TRBV2 and TRBJ2-7, with 9 nucleotides matching TRBD1. Trimming removed 7 bases from V and 2 bases from J; junction bases left unmatched: 6. Germline V gives CDR1 SNHLY, CDR2 FYNNEI. The CDR3 length is 14 residues.